This TCR beta chain was recorded in a study of T cell responses to AZD1222 COVID-19 vaccine. Study results and limitations: The study sampled repertoires only after the peak T cell response.

Notes on this clone: Its target is not known.

Here immunoSEQ multiplex PCR was the method, and the copy in TCRdb shows in-frame clones only, minus some. The table includes some 140,000 clones, about nine tenths detected once. The germline CDR1 and CDR2 sequences are LGHDT and YNNKEL (reference sequence). Trimming removed 7 bases from V and 7 bases from J, with 14 bases in between. CDR3 size: 14 residues. Sequencing used peripheral blood, obtained 28 days after the second AZD1222 dose. This chain connects TRBV3-1 (or the pseudogene TRBV3-2) to TRBJ1-6; tentatively, D is TRBD1 (6 bases). The source of this sequence is an adult who received the AZD1222 COVID-19 vaccine. Here the CDR3 DNA reads TGTGCCAGCACTGATAGGACAGTCAATTCACCCCTCCACTTT. This encodes CASTDRTVNSPLHF.